Sequencing of this T cell receptor beta chain was carried out in a study of shared clonotypes between healthy human individuals. General study results and limits: Naive subsets typically showed greater estimated richness than memory subsets.

Profiled with immunoSEQ multiplex PCR; TCRdb holds only in-frame clones, not every one. The table lists around 2.1 million clones, about 93% of them singletons. Terminally differentiated effector memory CD45RA+ cells were excluded by CCR7 positive selection of CD45RO-negative cells. As concerns this clone: Its antigen remains unidentified.

The V and J ends lost 5 bases and 5 bases respectively, with 11 bases between them. The germline gives CDR1 SGHRS, CDR2 YFSETQ. This CDR3 region has 12 residues. Sequences were obtained from naive CD8+ T cells from PBMCs. The chain links TRBV5-1 to TRBJ2-7; D unresolved. The clonotype comes from a man aged 18 to 30 in good health. Some clones in this sample may be carry-over from other donors' samples. The CDR3 DNA is TGCGCCAGCAGGGGCGTCGCCCACGAGCAGTACTTC. This translates into CASRGVAHEQYF.